This passage covers 8 T cell receptor beta chains from one sample sequenced in a study of vaccination and CD4 T cells after COVID-19. No cognate antigen is known for these TCRs. The treatment is: approximately 9-day PBMC culture with coronavirus spike peptide pools or control peptides (ViraFEST assay). From the unexposed donor, CD4+ T cells were collected ahead of the COVID-19 pandemic (2011-2018). The assay that was used to sequence DNA from cultured CD4+ T cells was the Oncomine TCR Beta short-read assay. One entry per CDR3 protein, called by TCRdb with MiXCR from the PCR reads. The sample includes about 8,100 distinct CDR3 sequences, 45% to 65% of them seen just once. Sequencing was carried out using CD4+ T cells from blood, cultured in vitro. These receptors came from a human donor in good health.

V usage is TRBV19 and J usage is TRBJ1-2; TRBD1 aligns across 7 bases. The germline V gene has CDR1 LNHDA and CDR2 SQIVND (reference sequence). After removal of 11 bases from V and 3 bases from J, the junction contained 21 bases not matched to a gene. The CDR3 spans 17 residues. The CDR3 protein is CASLQLMGQTTHYGYTF. CDR3 nucleotide sequence: TGTGCCTCCTTACAACTTATGGGACAGACGACCCACTATGGCTACACCTTC.

The V call is TRBV12-3 or TRBV12-4, the J call TRBJ1-5; TRBD1 might be the D (5 bases). The CDR3 is made up of 14 amino acids. Trimming left V 6 bases short and J 2 bases short, with 11 bases between. The CDR3 loop is CASRYGQGNQPQHF. The CDR3 DNA is TGTGCCAGCAGATACGGACAAGGCAATCAGCCCCAGCATTTT.

This chain links TRBV6-1 with TRBJ1-5, with D unresolved. V was trimmed by 3 bases and J by 11 bases, leaving 5 bases between them. This CDR3 is 10 amino acids long. In germline, CDR1 is MNHNS, CDR2 SASEGT. The CDR3 DNA is TGTGCCAGCAGTGAGGGGTCCCAGCATTTT. This gives the protein CASSEGSQHF.

This clonotype was counted between two and nine times. J is TRBJ1-1 and V is TRBV20-1; the match to TRBD1 covers 12 bases. In germline, CDR1 is DFQATT, CDR2 SNEGSKA (reference sequence). Trimming cost V 6 bases and J 4 bases; bases outside gene matches: 9. CDR3 size: 15 residues. Here the CDR3 reads CSARSGTGGRTEAFF. The CDR3 nucleotides are TGCAGTGCGCGATCCGGGACAGGGGGCCGCACTGAAGCTTTCTTT.

The chain couples TRBV19 to TRBJ1-1, with D possibly being TRBD1 (5 bases). V was trimmed by 5 bases and J by 1 base, leaving 11 bases between them. Germline CDR1 is LNHDA and CDR2 is SQIVND (reference sequence). The length of the CDR3 is 14 residues. This CDR3 is CASSWRGQNTEAFF. DNA for the CDR3: TGTGCCAGTAGTTGGAGAGGACAGAACACTGAAGCTTTCTTT.

V gene TRBV11-2 combines with J gene TRBJ1-1, with 9 bases aligning to TRBD1. The V segment lost 4 bases and the J segment 13 bases; nucleotides outside the gene matches: 10. The CDR3 has 13 amino acids. In germline, CDR1 is SGHAT, CDR2 FQNNGV. Here the CDR3 DNA reads TGTGCCAGCAGCTCTCCCGGGACAGGGAGGAATTTCTTT. It encodes CASSSPGTGRNFF.

There are a few counts of this clonotype. The chain employs TRBV15 and TRBJ1-2, with 7 bases aligning to TRBD1. V lost 1 base, J lost 5 bases, and 7 bases stayed unmatched. The CDR3 contains 15 residues. Germline CDR1 LNHNV, CDR2 YYDKDF (reference sequence). The CDR3 DNA reads as TGTGCCACCAGCAGAGCAACTAGGACAGGATATGGCTACACCTTC. Protein: CATSRATRTGYGYTF. The variable domain in full, completed from reference TRBV15 and TRBJ1-2, reads DAMVIQNPRYQVTQFGKPVTLSCSQTLNHNVMYWYQQKSSQAPKLLFHYYDKDFNNEADTPDNFQSRRPNTSFCFLDIRSPGLGDTAMYLCATSRATRTGYGYTFGSGTRLTVV.

This clonotype was seen a few times. Here the CDR3 reads CSASWRRSNQPQHF. The CDR3 coding sequence is TGCAGTGCTAGCTGGCGGAGGAGCAATCAGCCCCAGCATTTT. The V gene is TRBV20-1, the J gene TRBJ1-5, with D unresolved. The length of the CDR3 is 14 residues. Between the trimmed V and J ends, which lost 3 bases and 1 base, there was a span of 10 bases. The germline V gene encodes CDR1 DFQATT and CDR2 SNEGSKA (reference sequence).